These 4 T cell receptor beta chains originate from one sample sequenced in a study of T cells in localized non-small cell lung cancer. Generated by immunoSEQ multiplex PCR, the TCRdb table keeps only in-frame clones and is missing some. The sample holds fewer than 1,900 clones, roughly 25% seen once. Here the sequenced sample was normal lung tissue next to the tumor, taken before any cancer treatment. The receptors shown here come from a male donor older than 55 with stage I lung adenocarcinoma.

The V call is TRBV18, the J call TRBJ1-4; tentative D call: TRBD1 (5 bases). Germline CDR1 is KGHSH and CDR2 is LQKENI. The CDR3 sequence is 17 residues long. Trimming cost V 3 bases and J 0 bases, with 14 bases left between them. The CDR3 loop reads CASSPLPDSATNEKLFF. As DNA, the CDR3 is TGTGCCAGCTCACCTCTACCCGACAGTGCAACTAATGAAAAACTGTTTTTT.

The rearrangement uses TRBV11-3 and TRBJ2-4, with TRBD2 as a possible D gene (5 bases). Germline V gene lookup returns CDR1 SGHNT and CDR2 YENEEA. V was cut by 5 bases and J by 5 bases, with 13 bases left in between. CDR3 length: 14 amino acids. As DNA, the CDR3 is TGTGCCAGCAGCCCCAGGATGGGAGAAAACATTCAGTACTTC. Encoded protein: CASSPRMGENIQYF.

The rearrangement links TRBV28 to TRBJ1-5; D unresolved. CDR3 length: 14 residues. V was shortened by 6 bases and J by 4 bases, with 13 bases between the two germline ends. Germline loops: CDR1 MDHEN, CDR2 SYDVKM. CDR3 bases: TGTGCCAGCAGCCGAACATTCGGGAATCAGCCCCAGCATTTT. It is translated as CASSRTFGNQPQHF.

The chain has TRBV11-3 and TRBJ2-3; the D is unclear. Deletions cut 3 bases from V and 6 bases from J, with 13 bases between. CDR1 is SGHNT, CDR2 YENEEA, per germline. This CDR3 is 14 amino acids long. CDR3 nucleotide sequence: TGTGCCAGCAGCTTGCTCCCGACATCTGATACGCAGTATTTT. Translated: CASSLLPTSDTQYF.